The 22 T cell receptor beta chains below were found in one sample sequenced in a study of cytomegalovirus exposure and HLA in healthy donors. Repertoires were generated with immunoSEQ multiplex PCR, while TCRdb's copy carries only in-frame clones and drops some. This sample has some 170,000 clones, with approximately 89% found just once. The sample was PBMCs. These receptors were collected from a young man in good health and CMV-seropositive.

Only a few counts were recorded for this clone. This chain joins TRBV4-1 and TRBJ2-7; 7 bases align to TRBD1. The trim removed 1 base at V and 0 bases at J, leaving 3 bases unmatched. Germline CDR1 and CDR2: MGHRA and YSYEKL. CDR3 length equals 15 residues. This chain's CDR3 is CASSQADRVSYEQYF. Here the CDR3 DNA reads TGCGCCAGCAGCCAAGCCGACAGGGTCTCCTACGAGCAGTACTTC.

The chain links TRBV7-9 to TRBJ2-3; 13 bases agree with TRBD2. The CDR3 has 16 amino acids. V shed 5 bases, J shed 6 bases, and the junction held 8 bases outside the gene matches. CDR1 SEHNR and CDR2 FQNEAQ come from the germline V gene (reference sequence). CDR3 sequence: CASSLGLAGDGDTQYF. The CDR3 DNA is TGTGCCAGCAGCCTCGGACTAGCGGGGGATGGGGATACGCAGTATTTT.

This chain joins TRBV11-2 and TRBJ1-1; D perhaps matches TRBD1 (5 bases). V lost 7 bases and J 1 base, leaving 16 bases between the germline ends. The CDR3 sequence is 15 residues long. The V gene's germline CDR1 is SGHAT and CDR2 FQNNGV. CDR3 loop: CASTPGGARNTEAFF. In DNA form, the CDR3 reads TGTGCCAGCACCCCCGGAGGGGCGAGGAACACTGAAGCTTTCTTT.

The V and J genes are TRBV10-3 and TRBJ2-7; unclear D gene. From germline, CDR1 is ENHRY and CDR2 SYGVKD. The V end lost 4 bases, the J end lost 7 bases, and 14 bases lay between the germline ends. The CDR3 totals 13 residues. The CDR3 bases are TGTGCCATCAGTGGCTCTAGACCCCGGGAGCAGTACTTC. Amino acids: CAISGSRPREQYF.

CDR3 residues: CASMIGEGPTEAFF. The CDR3 bases are TGTGCCAGCATGATAGGGGAGGGTCCCACTGAAGCTTTCTTT. The chain carries TRBV4-2 and TRBJ1-1, with D maybe TRBD1 (5 bases). The germline V gene encodes CDR1 LGHNA and CDR2 YNFKEQ. The CDR3 loop spans 14 amino acids. V was pared by 7 bases and J by 4 bases, with 16 bases between.

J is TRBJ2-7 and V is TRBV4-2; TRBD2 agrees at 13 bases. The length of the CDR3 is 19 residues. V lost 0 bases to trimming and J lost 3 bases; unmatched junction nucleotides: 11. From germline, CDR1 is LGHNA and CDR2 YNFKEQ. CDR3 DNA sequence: TGTGCCAGCAGCCAAGATATAGATGTGAGGACTAGCGGGGGCTACGAGCAGTACTTC. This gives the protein CASSQDIDVRTSGGYEQYF.

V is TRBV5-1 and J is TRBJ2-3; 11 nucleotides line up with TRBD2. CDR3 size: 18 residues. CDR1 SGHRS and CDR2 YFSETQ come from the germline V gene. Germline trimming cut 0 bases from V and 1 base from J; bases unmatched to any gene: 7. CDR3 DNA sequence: TGCGCCAGCAGCTTGGCCCCTAGCGGGGGGACCCGCACAGATACGCAGTATTTT. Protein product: CASSLAPSGGTRTDTQYF.

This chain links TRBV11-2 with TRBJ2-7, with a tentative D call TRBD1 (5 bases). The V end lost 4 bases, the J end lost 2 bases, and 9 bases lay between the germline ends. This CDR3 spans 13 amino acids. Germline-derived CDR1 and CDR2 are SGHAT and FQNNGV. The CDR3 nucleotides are TGTGCCAGCAGCTCCGACAGCACCTACGAGCAGTACTTC. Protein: CASSSDSTYEQYF.

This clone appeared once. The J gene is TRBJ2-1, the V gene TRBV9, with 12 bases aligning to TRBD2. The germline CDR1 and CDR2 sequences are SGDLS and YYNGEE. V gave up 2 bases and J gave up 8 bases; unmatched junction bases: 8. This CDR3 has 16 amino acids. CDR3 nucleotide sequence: TGTGCCAGCAGCGTTCGCACTAGCGGGAGGAGGGATGAGCAGTTCTTC. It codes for CASSVRTSGRRDEQFF.

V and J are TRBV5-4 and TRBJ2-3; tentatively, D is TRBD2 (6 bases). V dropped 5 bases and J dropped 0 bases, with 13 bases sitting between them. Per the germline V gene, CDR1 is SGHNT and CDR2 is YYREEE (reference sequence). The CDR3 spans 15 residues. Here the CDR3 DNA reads TGTGCCAGCAGTCTCCCTAGCGAGAGCACAGATACGCAGTATTTT. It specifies CASSLPSESTDTQYF.

CDR3 sequence: CASSLSGLDGDTQYF. The CDR3 nucleotides read TGCGCCAGCAGTCTGAGCGGCCTGGATGGGGATACGCAGTATTTT. The chain links TRBV5-1 to TRBJ2-3, with D possibly TRBD2 on 5 matching bases. Germline V gene lookup returns CDR1 SGHRS and CDR2 YFSETQ. This CDR3 has 15 amino acids. V was cut by 5 bases and J by 6 bases, with 19 bases left in between.

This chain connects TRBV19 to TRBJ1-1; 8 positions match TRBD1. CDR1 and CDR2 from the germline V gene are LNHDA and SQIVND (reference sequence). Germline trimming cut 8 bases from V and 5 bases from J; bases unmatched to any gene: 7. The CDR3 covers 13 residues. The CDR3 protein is CASLIQGGTEAFF. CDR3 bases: TGTGCCAGTCTGATACAGGGGGGGACTGAAGCTTTCTTT.

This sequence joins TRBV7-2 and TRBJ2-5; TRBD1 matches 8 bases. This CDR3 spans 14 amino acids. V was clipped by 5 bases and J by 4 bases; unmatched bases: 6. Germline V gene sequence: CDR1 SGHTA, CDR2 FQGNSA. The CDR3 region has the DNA TGTGCCAGCAGCCCCGGACAGGGATCAGAGACCCAGTACTTC. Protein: CASSPGQGSETQYF.

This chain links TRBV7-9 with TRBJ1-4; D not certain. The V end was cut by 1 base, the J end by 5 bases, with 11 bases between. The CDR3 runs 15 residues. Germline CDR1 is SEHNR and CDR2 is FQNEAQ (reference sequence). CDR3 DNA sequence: TGTGCCAGCAGCTTAGTCTTCAGAGGGAATGAAAAACTGTTTTTT. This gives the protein CASSLVFRGNEKLFF.

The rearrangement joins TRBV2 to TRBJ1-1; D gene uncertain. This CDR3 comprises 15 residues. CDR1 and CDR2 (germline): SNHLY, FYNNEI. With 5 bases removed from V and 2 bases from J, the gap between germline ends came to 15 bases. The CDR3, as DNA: TGTGCCAGCAGTCGACTGGTTACGGCTAACACTGAAGCTTTCTTT. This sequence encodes CASSRLVTANTEAFF. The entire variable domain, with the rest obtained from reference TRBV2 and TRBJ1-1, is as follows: EPEVTQTPSHQVTQMGQEVILRCVPISNHLYFYWYRQILGQKVEFLVSFYNNEISEKSEIFDDQFSVERPDGSNFTLKIRSTKLEDSAMYFCASSRLVTANTEAFFGQGTRLTVV.

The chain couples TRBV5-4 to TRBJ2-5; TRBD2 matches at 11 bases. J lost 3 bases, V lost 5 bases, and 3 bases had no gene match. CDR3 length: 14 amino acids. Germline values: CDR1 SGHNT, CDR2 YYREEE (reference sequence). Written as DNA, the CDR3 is TGTGCCAGCAGGCTAGCGGGGGGTAAAGAGACCCAGTACTTC. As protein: CASRLAGGKETQYF. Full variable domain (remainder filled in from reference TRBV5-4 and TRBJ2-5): ETGVTQSPTHLIKTRGQQVTLRCSSQSGHNTVSWYQQALGQGPQFIFQYYREEENGRGNFPPRFSGLQFPNYSSELNVNALELDDSALYLCASRLAGGKETQYFGPGTRLLVL.

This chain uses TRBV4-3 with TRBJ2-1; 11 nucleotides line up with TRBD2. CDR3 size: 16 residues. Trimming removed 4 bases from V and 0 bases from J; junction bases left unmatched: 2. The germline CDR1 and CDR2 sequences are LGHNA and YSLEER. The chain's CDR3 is CASSLLAGVSYNEQFF. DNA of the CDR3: TGCGCCAGCAGCCTACTAGCGGGGGTCTCCTACAATGAGCAGTTCTTC.

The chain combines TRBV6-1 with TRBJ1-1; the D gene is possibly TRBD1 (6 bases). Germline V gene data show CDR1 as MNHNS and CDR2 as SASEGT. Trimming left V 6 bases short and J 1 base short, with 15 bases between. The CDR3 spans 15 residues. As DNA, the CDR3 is TGTGCCAGCAGCGTCATGCCGGGACAGAACACTGAAGCTTTCTTT. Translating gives CASSVMPGQNTEAFF.

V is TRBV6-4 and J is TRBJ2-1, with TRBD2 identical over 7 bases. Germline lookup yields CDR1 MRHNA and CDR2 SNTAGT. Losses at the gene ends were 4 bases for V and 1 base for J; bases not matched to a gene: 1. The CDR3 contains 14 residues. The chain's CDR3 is CASSGGGSYNEQFF. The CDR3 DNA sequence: TGTGCCAGCAGTGGGGGGGGTTCCTACAATGAGCAGTTCTTC.

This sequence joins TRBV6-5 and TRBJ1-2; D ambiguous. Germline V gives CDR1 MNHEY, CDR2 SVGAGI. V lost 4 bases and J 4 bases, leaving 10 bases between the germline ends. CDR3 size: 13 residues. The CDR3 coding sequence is TGTGCCAGCAGTTTTGACCGGGTCTATGGCTACACCTTC. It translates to CASSFDRVYGYTF.

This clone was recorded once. The CDR3 nucleotides read TGTGCCAGCAGTTCCCGGGGGGGCCGCACCGGGGAGCTGTTTTTT. Amino acids: CASSSRGGRTGELFF. V is TRBV6-5 and J is TRBJ2-2; 8 positions agree with TRBD2. This CDR3 has 15 amino acids. Losses at the gene ends were 4 bases for V and 4 bases for J; bases not matched to a gene: 5. CDR1 is MNHEY and CDR2 is SVGAGI in the germline V gene.

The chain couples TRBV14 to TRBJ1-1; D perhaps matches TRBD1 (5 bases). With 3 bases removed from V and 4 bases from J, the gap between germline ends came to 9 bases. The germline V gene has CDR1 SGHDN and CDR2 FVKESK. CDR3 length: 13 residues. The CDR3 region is CASSHRDSTEAFF. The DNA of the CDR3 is TGTGCCAGCAGCCATCGCGACAGCACTGAAGCTTTCTTT.